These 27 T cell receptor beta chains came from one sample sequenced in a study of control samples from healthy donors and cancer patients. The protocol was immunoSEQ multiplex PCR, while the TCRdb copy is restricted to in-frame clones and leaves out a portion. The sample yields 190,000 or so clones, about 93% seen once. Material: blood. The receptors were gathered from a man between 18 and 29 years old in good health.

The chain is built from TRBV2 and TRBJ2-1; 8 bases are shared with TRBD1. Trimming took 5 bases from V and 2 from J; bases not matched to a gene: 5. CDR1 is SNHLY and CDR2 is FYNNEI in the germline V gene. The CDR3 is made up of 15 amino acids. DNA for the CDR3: TGTGCCAGCAGTCGGGACAGGACAACCTACAATGAGCAGTTCTTC. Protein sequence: CASSRDRTTYNEQFF.

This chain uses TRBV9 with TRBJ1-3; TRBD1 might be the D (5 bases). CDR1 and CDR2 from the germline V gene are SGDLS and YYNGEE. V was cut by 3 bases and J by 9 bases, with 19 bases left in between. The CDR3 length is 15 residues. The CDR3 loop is CASSESRDSGGTIYF. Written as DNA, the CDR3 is TGTGCCAGCAGCGAAAGCAGGGACTCTGGAGGCACCATATATTTT.

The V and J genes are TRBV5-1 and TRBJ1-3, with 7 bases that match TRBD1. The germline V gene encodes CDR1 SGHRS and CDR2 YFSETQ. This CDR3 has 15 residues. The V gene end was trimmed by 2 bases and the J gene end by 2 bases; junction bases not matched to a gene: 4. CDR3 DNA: TGCGCCAGCAGCTTAGGACAGGCTACTGGAAACACCATATATTTT. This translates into CASSLGQATGNTIYF.

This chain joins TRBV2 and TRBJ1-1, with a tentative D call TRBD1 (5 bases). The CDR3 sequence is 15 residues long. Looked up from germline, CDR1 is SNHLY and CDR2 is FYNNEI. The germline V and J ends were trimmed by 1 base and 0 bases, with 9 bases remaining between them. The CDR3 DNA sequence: TGTGCCAGCAGTGAAGAAGACAGCATGAACACTGAAGCTTTCTTT. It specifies CASSEEDSMNTEAFF.

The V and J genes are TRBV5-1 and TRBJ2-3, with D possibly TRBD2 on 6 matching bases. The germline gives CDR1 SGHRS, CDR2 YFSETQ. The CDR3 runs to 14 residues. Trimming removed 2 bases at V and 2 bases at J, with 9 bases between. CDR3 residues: CASSFWRDTDTQYF. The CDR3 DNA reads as TGCGCCAGCAGCTTCTGGAGGGACACAGATACGCAGTATTTT.

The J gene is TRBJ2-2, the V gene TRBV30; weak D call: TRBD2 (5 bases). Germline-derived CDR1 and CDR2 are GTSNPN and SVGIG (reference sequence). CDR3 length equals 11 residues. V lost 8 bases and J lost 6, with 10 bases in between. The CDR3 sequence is CARAGAGELFF. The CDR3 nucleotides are TGTGCCCGGGCCGGGGCCGGGGAGCTGTTTTTT.

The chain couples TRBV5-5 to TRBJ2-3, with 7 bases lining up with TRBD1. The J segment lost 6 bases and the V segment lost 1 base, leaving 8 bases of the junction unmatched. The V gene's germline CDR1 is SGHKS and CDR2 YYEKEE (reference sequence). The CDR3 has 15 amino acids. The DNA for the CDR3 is TGTGCCAGCAGCTTGCAGAGGGGGCGCGGCGATACGCAGTATTTT. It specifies CASSLQRGRGDTQYF.

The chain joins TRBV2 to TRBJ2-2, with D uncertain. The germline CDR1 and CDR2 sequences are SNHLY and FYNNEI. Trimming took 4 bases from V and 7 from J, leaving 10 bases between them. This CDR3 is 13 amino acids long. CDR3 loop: CASSVELGGELFF. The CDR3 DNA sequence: TGTGCCAGCAGTGTGGAGTTGGGCGGGGAGCTGTTTTTT.

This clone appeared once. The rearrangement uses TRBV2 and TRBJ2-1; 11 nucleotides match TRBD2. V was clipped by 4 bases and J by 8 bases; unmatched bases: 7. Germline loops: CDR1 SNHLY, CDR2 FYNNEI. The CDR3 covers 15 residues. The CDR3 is CASSVLAGGRDEQFF. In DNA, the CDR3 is TGTGCCAGCAGTGTCCTAGCGGGGGGCCGAGATGAGCAGTTCTTC.

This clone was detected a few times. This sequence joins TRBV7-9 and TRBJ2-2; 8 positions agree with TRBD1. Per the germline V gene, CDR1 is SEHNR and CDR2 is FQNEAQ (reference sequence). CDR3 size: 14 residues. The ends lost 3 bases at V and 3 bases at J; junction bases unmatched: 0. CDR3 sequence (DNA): TGTGCCAGCAGCTTGACAGGGGACACCGGGGAGCTGTTTTTT. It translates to CASSLTGDTGELFF. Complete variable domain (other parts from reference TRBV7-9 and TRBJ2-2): DTGVSQNPRHKITKRGQNVTFRCDPISEHNRLYWYRQTLGQGPEFLTYFQNEAQLEKSRLLSDRFSAERPKGSFSTLEIQRTEQGDSAMYLCASSLTGDTGELFFGEGSRLTVL.

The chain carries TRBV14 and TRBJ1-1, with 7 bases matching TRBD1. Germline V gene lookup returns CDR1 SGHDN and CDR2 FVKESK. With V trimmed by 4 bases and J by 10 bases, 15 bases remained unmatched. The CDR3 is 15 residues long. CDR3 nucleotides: TGTGCCAGCAGCCTAACTGGGACAGTACAAAGGGGAGCTTTCTTT. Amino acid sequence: CASSLTGTVQRGAFF.

The chain's CDR3 is CASRPGQGGEKLFF. CDR3 coding DNA: TGCGCCAGCAGACCTGGACAGGGCGGCGAAAAACTGTTTTTT. The chain is built from TRBV5-1 and TRBJ1-4; 8 bases agree with TRBD1. The V segment lost 5 bases and the J segment 8 bases; nucleotides outside the gene matches: 8. This CDR3 has 14 amino acids. Germline values: CDR1 SGHRS, CDR2 YFSETQ. The whole variable domain, remainder taken from reference TRBV5-1 and TRBJ1-4, is KAGVTQTPRYLIKTRGQQVTLSCSPISGHRSVSWYQQTPGQGLQFLFEYFSETQRNKGNFPGRFSGRQFSNSRSEMNVSTLELGDSALYLCASRPGQGGEKLFFGSGTQLSVL.

This CDR3 is CASSTTDATNEKLFF. CDR3 sequence (DNA): TGTGCCAGCAGTACGACAGATGCAACTAATGAAAAACTGTTTTTT. The chain links TRBV6-5 to TRBJ1-4; D is perhaps TRBD1 (5 bases). Germline lookup yields CDR1 MNHEY and CDR2 SVGAGI. This CDR3 is 15 amino acids long. V shed 5 bases and J shed 0 bases, with 10 bases lying between them.

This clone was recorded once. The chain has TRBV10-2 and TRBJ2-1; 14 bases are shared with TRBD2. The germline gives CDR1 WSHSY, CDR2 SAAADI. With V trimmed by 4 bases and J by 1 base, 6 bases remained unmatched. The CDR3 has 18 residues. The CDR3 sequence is CASSVRTSGGRSYNEQFF. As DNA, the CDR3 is TGCGCCAGCAGTGTAAGGACTAGCGGGGGGAGGTCCTACAATGAGCAGTTCTTC.

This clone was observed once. The CDR3: CASSHPGQSPYEQYF. The CDR3 DNA reads TGTGCCAGCAGCCATCCGGGACAGTCACCCTACGAGCAGTACTTC. V and J are TRBV14 and TRBJ2-7, with TRBD1 matching 7 bases. The trim removed 3 bases at V and 2 bases at J, leaving 7 bases unmatched. The CDR3 contains 15 residues. CDR1 and CDR2 from the germline V gene are SGHDN and FVKESK.

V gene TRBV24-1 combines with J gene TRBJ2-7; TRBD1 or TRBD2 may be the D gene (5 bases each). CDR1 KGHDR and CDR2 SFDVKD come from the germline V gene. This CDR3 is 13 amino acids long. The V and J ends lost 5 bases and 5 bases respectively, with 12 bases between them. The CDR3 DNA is TGTGCCACCAGTGCGGGACCGCGGGACGAGCAGTACTTC. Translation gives CATSAGPRDEQYF.

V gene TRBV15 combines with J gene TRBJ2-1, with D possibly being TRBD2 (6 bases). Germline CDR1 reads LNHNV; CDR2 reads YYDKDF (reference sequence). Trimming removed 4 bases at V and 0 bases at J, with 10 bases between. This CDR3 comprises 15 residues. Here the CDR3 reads CATSMGGASYNEQFF. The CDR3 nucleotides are TGTGCCACCAGCATGGGGGGTGCCTCCTACAATGAGCAGTTCTTC.

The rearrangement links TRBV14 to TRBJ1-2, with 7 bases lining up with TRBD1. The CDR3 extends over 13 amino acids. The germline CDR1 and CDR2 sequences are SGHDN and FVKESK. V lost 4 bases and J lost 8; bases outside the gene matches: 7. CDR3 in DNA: TGTGCCAGCAGCCCCTGGACAGGTAGAGGCTACACCTTC. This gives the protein CASSPWTGRGYTF.

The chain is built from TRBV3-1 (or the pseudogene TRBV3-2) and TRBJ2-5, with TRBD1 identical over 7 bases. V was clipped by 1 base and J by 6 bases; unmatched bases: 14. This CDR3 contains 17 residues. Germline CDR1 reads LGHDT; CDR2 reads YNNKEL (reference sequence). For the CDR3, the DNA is TGTGCCAGCAGCCAAGGGAATCCCTTAACAGGGGCGAAGACCCAGTACTTC. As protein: CASSQGNPLTGAKTQYF.

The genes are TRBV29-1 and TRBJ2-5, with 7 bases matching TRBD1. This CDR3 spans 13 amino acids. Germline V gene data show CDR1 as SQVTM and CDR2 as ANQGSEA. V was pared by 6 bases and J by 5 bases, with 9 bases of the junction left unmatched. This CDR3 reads CSVVTGARETQYF. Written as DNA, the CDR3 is TGCAGCGTCGTAACAGGGGCCCGGGAGACCCAGTACTTC.

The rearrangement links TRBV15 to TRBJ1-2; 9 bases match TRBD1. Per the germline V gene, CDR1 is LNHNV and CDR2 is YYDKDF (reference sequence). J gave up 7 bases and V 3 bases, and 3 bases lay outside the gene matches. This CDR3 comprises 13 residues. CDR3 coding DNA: TGTGCCACCAGCAGGGGACAGGGTGGTGGCTACACCTTC. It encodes CATSRGQGGGYTF.

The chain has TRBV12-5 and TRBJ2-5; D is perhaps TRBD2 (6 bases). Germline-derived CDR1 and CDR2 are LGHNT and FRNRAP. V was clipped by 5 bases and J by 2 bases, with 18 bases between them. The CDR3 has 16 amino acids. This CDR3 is CASGTKLGTGQETQYF. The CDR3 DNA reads TGTGCTAGTGGTACTAAACTCGGGACTGGGCAAGAGACCCAGTACTTC. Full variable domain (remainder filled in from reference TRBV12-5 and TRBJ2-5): DARVTQTPRHKVTEMGQEVTMRCQPILGHNTVFWYRQTMMQGLELLAYFRNRAPLDDSGMPKDRFSAEMPDATLATLKIQPSEPRDSAVYFCASGTKLGTGQETQYFGPGTRLLVL.

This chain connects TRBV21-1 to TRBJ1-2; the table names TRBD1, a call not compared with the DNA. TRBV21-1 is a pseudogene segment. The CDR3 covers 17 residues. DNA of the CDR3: TGTGCCAGCAGCCGACCTACCACCTCAGGGGGGAACTATGGCTACACCTTC. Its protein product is CASSRPTTSGGNYGYTF.

CDR3 region: CASSLYGQNSGNTIYF. CDR3 DNA sequence: TGTGCCAGCAGCTTATATGGACAGAACTCTGGAAACACCATATATTTT. The chain carries TRBV7-2 and TRBJ1-3; D might be TRBD1 (6 bases). Germline V CDR1 and CDR2: SGHTA, FQGNSA. This CDR3 is built from 16 residues. Deletions cut 2 bases from V and 0 bases from J, with 11 bases between.

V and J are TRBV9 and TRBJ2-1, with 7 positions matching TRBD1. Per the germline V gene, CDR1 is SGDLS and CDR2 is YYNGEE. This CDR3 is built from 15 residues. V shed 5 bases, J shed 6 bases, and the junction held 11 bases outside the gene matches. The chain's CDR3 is CASRRGRSQPNEQFF. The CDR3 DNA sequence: TGTGCCAGCAGAAGGGGGCGGTCCCAACCCAATGAGCAGTTCTTC.

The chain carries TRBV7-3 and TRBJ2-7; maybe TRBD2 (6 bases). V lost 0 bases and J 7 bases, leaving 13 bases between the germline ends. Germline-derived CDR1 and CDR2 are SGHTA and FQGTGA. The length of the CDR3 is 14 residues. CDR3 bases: TGTGCCAGCAGCTTAACGGGACTTACGAATGAGCAGTACTTC. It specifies CASSLTGLTNEQYF.

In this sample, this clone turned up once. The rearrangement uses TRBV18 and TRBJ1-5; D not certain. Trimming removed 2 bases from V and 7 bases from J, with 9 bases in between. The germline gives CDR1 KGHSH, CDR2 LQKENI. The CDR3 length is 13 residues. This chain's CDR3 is CASSPEREQPQHF. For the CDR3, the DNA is TGTGCCAGCTCACCAGAGAGGGAACAGCCCCAGCATTTT.